A selection of T cell receptor beta chains follows, all from one sample in a study of vaccination effects on CD4 cells after COVID-19. No antigen has been assigned to these receptors. Here immunoSEQ multiplex PCR was the method, and the copy in TCRdb shows in-frame clones only, minus some. The sample consists of about 20,000 clones, approximately 70% of them appearing once. The sequencing used CD4+ T cells from PBMCs cultured with HCoV-NL63 spike peptides, collected before COVID-19 vaccination. The receptors shown here come from a human donor who received a COVID-19 vaccine. Both conserved end residues are part of each CDR3. The order of the fields is V gene, D gene, J gene, clone size, CDR3 DNA, CDR3 protein. D genes are given only for firm matches. Some rows have no size entry. The others give once, few or many, or a class for an expanded clone.

TRBV7-9,-,TRBJ1-1,once,TGTGCCAGCAGCTTATCTATCAGGCTGGAAGCTTTCTTT,CASSLSIRLEAFF
TRBV7-2,-,TRBJ1-4,few,TGTGCCAGCAGCTTCTACTCGGCCGGTTCGGCTAATGAAAAACTGTTTTTT,CASSFYSAGSANEKLFF
TRBV5-1,TRBD2,TRBJ2-1,-,TGCGCCAGCAGCTTGAGTGGGGCGGGGGGGCATCGTTGGGAGCAGTTCTTC,CASSLSGAGGHRWEQFF
TRBV6-1,TRBD1,TRBJ1-6,-,TGTGCCAGCAGTGAATACGCGCCACAGGGGAATAATTCACCCCTCCACTTT,CASSEYAPQGNNSPLHF
TRBV27,-,TRBJ2-5,-,TGTGCCAGCAGTCCTCCGGGACTCCAAGAGACCCAGTACTTC,CASSPPGLQETQYF
TRBV5-4,TRBD2,TRBJ2-7,-,TGTGCCATAGGACTAGCAGGCTCCTACGAGCAGTACTTC,CAIGLAGSYEQYF
TRBV2,TRBD1,TRBJ1-6,once,TGTGCCTGTGGACAGGGATCGAATAATTCACCCCTCCACTTT,CACGQGSNNSPLHF
TRBV10-3,-,TRBJ1-1,-,TGTGCCATCACGGGCAGGGAGAACACTGAAGCTTTCTTT,CAITGRENTEAFF
TRBV27,-,TRBJ1-6,-,TGTGCCAGCAGTAGGACAGCTTTAAATTCACCCCTCCACTTT,CASSRTALNSPLHF
TRBV4-2,TRBD1,TRBJ2-2,-,TGTGCCAGCAGCCCTCCTGGGACAGGGACCGGGGAGCTGTTTTTT,CASSPPGTGTGELFF
TRBV5-1,TRBD2,TRBJ2-5,few,TGCGCCAGCAGCTTGGGGACCGGCGGGGGGACCCAAGAGACCCAGTACTTC,CASSLGTGGGTQETQYF
TRBV6-5,-,TRBJ1-4,-,TGTGCCAGCAGTCCGGGTGTTAAACTGTTTTTT,CASSPGVKLFF
TRBV3-1/TRBV3-2,TRBD1,TRBJ1-1,few,TGTGCCAGCAGCCAAGGACAGGGGAACACTGAAGCTTTCTTT,CASSQGQGNTEAFF
TRBV11-2,-,TRBJ2-1,-,TGTGCCAGCAGCCCTGGGACAATTCAGTCCTACAATGAGCAGTTCTTC,CASSPGTIQSYNEQFF
TRBV7-6,TRBD2,TRBJ2-7,-,TGTGCCAGCAGCTTTAGTTTAGCGGGCTCCTACGAGCAGTACTTC,CASSFSLAGSYEQYF
TRBV10-1,-,TRBJ1-1,-,TGCGCCAGCAGTGGGGGGGACATTCGAAGGGCATTCTTT,CASSGGDIRRAFF
TRBV14,-,TRBJ2-1,few,TGTGCCAGCAGCCAGGACATTCCCTCCTACAATGAGCAGTTCTTC,CASSQDIPSYNEQFF
TRBV4-1,TRBD1,TRBJ1-2,-,TGCGCCAGCAGCCATAGGACCGGGACAGGGAACGGCTACACCTTC,CASSHRTGTGNGYTF